Listed below are T cell receptor beta chains from one sample, sequenced in a study of shared clonotypes between healthy human individuals. Assay used: immunoSEQ multiplex PCR; TCRdb lists only in-frame clones, some missing. This table has hundreds of thousands of clones, under 80% appearing once. The source material was memory CD4+ T cells sorted from blood. The source of these receptors is a woman aged 25 to 39 in good health. The CDR3 runs from the conserved cysteine through the conserved F or W. Fields, in order: J gene, D gene, V gene, CDR3 protein. A D gene is named only where the DNA matches it firmly.

j_call: TRBJ2-3
d_call: .
v_call: TRBV29-1
cdr3_aa: CSARLGTSTDTQYF

j_call: TRBJ2-7
d_call: .
v_call: TRBV19
cdr3_aa: CASSSDRSYEQYF

j_call: TRBJ1-3
d_call: TRBD1
v_call: TRBV19
cdr3_aa: CASSPRDRGNTIYF

j_call: TRBJ1-3
d_call: .
v_call: TRBV5-1
cdr3_aa: CASSQLDLGSGNTIYF

j_call: TRBJ2-7
d_call: .
v_call: TRBV2
cdr3_aa: CASSGQFRYEQYF

j_call: TRBJ1-3
d_call: .
v_call: TRBV7-2
cdr3_aa: CASSLGPARYF

j_call: TRBJ1-1
d_call: .
v_call: TRBV7-8
cdr3_aa: CASSSALGVAGTEAFF

j_call: TRBJ2-2
d_call: .
v_call: TRBV5-5
cdr3_aa: CASSLADTGELFF

j_call: TRBJ1-3
d_call: .
v_call: TRBV5-5
cdr3_aa: CASRSDGRGRNTIYF

j_call: TRBJ2-1
d_call: TRBD1
v_call: TRBV25-1
cdr3_aa: CASSRGQRGEQFF

j_call: TRBJ2-3
d_call: .
v_call: TRBV6-6
cdr3_aa: CASSLGPGQSTQYF

j_call: TRBJ1-2
d_call: TRBD1
v_call: TRBV18
cdr3_aa: CASSPPRQGWDYGYTF

j_call: TRBJ2-3
d_call: .
v_call: TRBV2
cdr3_aa: CASRAGHPKDTQYF

j_call: TRBJ2-3
d_call: .
v_call: TRBV30
cdr3_aa: CACLGRFTDTQYF

j_call: TRBJ1-1
d_call: .
v_call: TRBV29-1
cdr3_aa: CSVPDNTEAFF

j_call: TRBJ2-7
d_call: .
v_call: TRBV5-1
cdr3_aa: CASSDGDGAYEQYF

j_call: TRBJ2-3
d_call: .
v_call: TRBV5-1
cdr3_aa: CASMDRSTDTQYF

j_call: TRBJ1-4
d_call: .
v_call: TRBV5-4
cdr3_aa: CASSFDISQEKLFF

j_call: TRBJ1-2
d_call: .
v_call: TRBV19
cdr3_aa: CASSRSRVGDYGYTF

j_call: TRBJ2-7
d_call: .
v_call: TRBV27
cdr3_aa: CASRRAYDSYEQYF

j_call: TRBJ2-5
d_call: TRBD2
v_call: TRBV10-1
cdr3_aa: CASSESGGLGLETQYF

j_call: TRBJ1-2
d_call: .
v_call: TRBV4-2
cdr3_aa: CATRYEVSRYTF

j_call: TRBJ1-4
d_call: TRBD1
v_call: TRBV18
cdr3_aa: CASTTGGSSNEKLFF

j_call: TRBJ2-5
d_call: TRBD1
v_call: TRBV28
cdr3_aa: CASGQANPQETQYF

j_call: TRBJ2-2
d_call: .
v_call: TRBV5-4
cdr3_aa: CASSFGPANTGELFF

j_call: TRBJ1-1
d_call: .
v_call: TRBV5-1
cdr3_aa: CASSFAEFYNTEAFF

j_call: TRBJ2-1
d_call: TRBD2
v_call: TRBV19
cdr3_aa: CASSIARTLRTSGRNNEQFF

j_call: TRBJ2-1
d_call: .
v_call: TRBV28
cdr3_aa: CASSLQQLNEQFF

j_call: TRBJ2-7
d_call: TRBD1
v_call: TRBV25-1
cdr3_aa: CASSTTWGQGRGEQYF

j_call: TRBJ2-7
d_call: .
v_call: TRBV29-1
cdr3_aa: CSVAGAGSYEQYF

j_call: TRBJ2-1
d_call: TRBD2
v_call: TRBV5-1
cdr3_aa: CASSTGLAGYNEQFF

j_call: TRBJ2-7
d_call: TRBD1
v_call: TRBV28
cdr3_aa: CASRYRGDSYEQYF

j_call: TRBJ1-4
d_call: .
v_call: TRBV28
cdr3_aa: CASSSGSATNEKLFF

j_call: TRBJ2-1
d_call: TRBD1
v_call: TRBV5-1
cdr3_aa: CASSSGGGTGGVLTYNEQFF

j_call: TRBJ2-4
d_call: .
v_call: TRBV4-1
cdr3_aa: CASSLTPGGSGDIQYF

j_call: TRBJ2-1
d_call: TRBD2
v_call: TRBV4-1
cdr3_aa: CASSHVGTSGRRGNEQFF

j_call: TRBJ1-4
d_call: .
v_call: TRBV30
cdr3_aa: CAWRPPQPTNEKLFF

j_call: TRBJ2-7
d_call: TRBD2
v_call: TRBV6-6
cdr3_aa: CASSYGSSGFGDEQYF